These 32 T cell receptor beta chains were all obtained from the same sample, sequenced in a study of T cells in Graves' hyperthyroidism and ophthalmopathy. Amplification of TCR beta CDR3 regions was performed using RNA transcripts as template. Primed by the HTBI set, a first-round RT-PCR was run on the TCR CDR3. TCRdb recomputed calls from the multiplex PCR reads with MiXCR, one row per CDR3 protein. This table holds a few hundred thousand distinct CDR3 sequences, about 15% found once. The source material was blood. Receptor source: a woman younger than 45 with Graves' hyperthyroidism that later progressed to Graves' ophthalmopathy.

This clonotype was recorded many times. The genes are TRBV12-3 or TRBV12-4 and TRBJ2-7, with TRBD2 as a possible D gene (6 bases). The ends were cut back, 3 bases at V and 3 bases at J, with 6 bases in the middle. The length of the CDR3 is 12 residues. CDR3 loop: CASSLEGYEQYF. In DNA form, the CDR3 reads TGTGCCAGCAGTTTGGAGGGCTACGAGCAGTACTTC.

This clonotype was detected only a few times. V usage is TRBV19 and J usage is TRBJ2-7; 8 bases align to TRBD2. The CDR3 contains 15 residues. Germline CDR1 LNHDA, CDR2 SQIVND (reference sequence). With 7 bases clipped from V and 2 bases from J, the junction kept 10 bases outside the gene matches. CDR3 in amino acids: CASTQGTGGTYEQYF. Here the CDR3 DNA reads TGTGCCAGTACACAAGGAACGGGGGGGACCTACGAGCAGTACTTC.

This clonotype was counted ten times or more. The J gene is TRBJ2-1, the V gene TRBV5-1; possible D gene TRBD2, 6 bases. Trimming shortened V by 3 bases and J by 0 bases, and 10 bases separated the two germline ends. Looked up from germline, CDR1 is SGHRS and CDR2 is YFSETQ. The CDR3 spans 15 residues. The CDR3 nucleotides read TGCGCCAGCAGCTCGGGACTTCTCTCCTACAATGAGCAGTTCTTC. Translation: CASSSGLLSYNEQFF.

This clonotype appeared many times. V and J are TRBV11-3 and TRBJ2-2; D call uncertain. The CDR3 sequence is 15 residues long. The germline V gene has CDR1 SGHNT and CDR2 YENEEA. The V end lost 0 bases, the J end lost 6 bases, and 11 bases lay between the germline ends. The CDR3 region has the DNA TGTGCCAGCAGCTTAGAGGCCAGTAAGGCCGGGGAGCTGTTTTTT. Its translation is CASSLEASKAGELFF.

The V gene is TRBV19, the J gene TRBJ1-5; D is perhaps TRBD1 (6 bases). Germline V gene data show CDR1 as LNHDA and CDR2 as SQIVND (reference sequence). V was shortened by 8 bases and J by 2 bases, with 16 bases between the two germline ends. The CDR3 runs 15 residues. CDR3 nucleotide sequence: TGTGCCAGTGAGGACGGAGGGGGGGGCAATCAGCCCCAGCATTTT. This sequence encodes CASEDGGGGNQPQHF.

This clonotype was picked up many times. The V and J genes are TRBV14 and TRBJ2-1; D is possibly TRBD1 or TRBD2 (5 bases each). The CDR3 totals 17 residues. Deletions cut 1 base from V and 0 bases from J, with 13 bases between. The germline CDR1 and CDR2 sequences are SGHDN and FVKESK. The CDR3 is CASSQVLGDLSYNEQFF. As DNA, the CDR3 is TGTGCCAGCAGCCAAGTCCTTGGGGACCTCTCCTACAATGAGCAGTTCTTC.

Remarks on this clonotype: This may come from a read error, since a much larger clone is one base off. The genes are TRBV5-8 and TRBJ2-1; D is perhaps TRBD1 (5 bases). The germline gives CDR1 SGHTS, CDR2 YDEGEE. The CDR3 runs to 13 residues. For the CDR3, the DNA is TGTGCCAGAAGCTTGGGGCTAAGCAATGAGCAGTTCTTC. Amino acid sequence: CARSLGLSNEQFF.

The rearrangement joins TRBV11-2 to TRBJ2-7; 9 bases match TRBD1. With 6 bases clipped from V and 3 bases from J, the junction kept 9 bases outside the gene matches. The CDR3 totals 15 residues. Germline V gives CDR1 SGHAT, CDR2 FQNNGV. In DNA form, the CDR3 reads TGTGCCAGCAGGGCCGTTGGACAGGGGTTCTACGAGCAGTACTTC. Translated, it gives CASRAVGQGFYEQYF.

At least ten counts were recorded for this clonotype. The chain is built from TRBV12-3 or TRBV12-4 and TRBJ2-1; 9 bases line up with TRBD2. V was pared by 3 bases and J by 6 bases, with 6 bases of the junction left unmatched. This CDR3 comprises 15 residues. For the CDR3, the DNA is TGTGCCAGCAGTTTCGGGTTTAGCGGGGGCAATGAGCAGTTCTTC. It encodes CASSFGFSGGNEQFF.

This clonotype came up many times. The genes are TRBV20-1 and TRBJ2-4; D is uncertain. V lost 1 base, J lost 8 bases, and 15 bases lay in between. This CDR3 region has 14 residues. The germline V gene encodes CDR1 DFQATT and CDR2 SNEGSKA (reference sequence). CDR3 DNA sequence: TGCAGTGCTAGAGGTGCTGGGGTTGGGGACATTCAGTACTTC. This sequence encodes CSARGAGVGDIQYF.

This clonotype was observed a few times. The rearrangement joins TRBV20-1 to TRBJ1-2; D not resolved. This CDR3 has 11 amino acids. V lost 3 bases, J lost 3 bases, and 5 bases lay in between. CDR1 DFQATT and CDR2 SNEGSKA come from the germline V gene (reference sequence). Here the CDR3 DNA reads TGCAGTGCTAGTAAGGACTATGGCTACACCTTC. This gives the protein CSASKDYGYTF.

This clonotype came up many times. The gene calls are TRBV27 and TRBJ2-1, with TRBD2 as a possible D gene (6 bases). Between the trimmed V and J ends, which lost 6 bases and 6 bases, there was a span of 15 bases. The germline gives CDR1 MNHEY, CDR2 SMNVEV (reference sequence). The CDR3 contains 14 residues. CDR3 region: CASSLGLHFNEQFF. The CDR3 bases are TGTGCCAGCAGCCTGGGACTCCACTTCAATGAGCAGTTCTTC.

In its sample, this clonotype was seen many times. The gene calls are TRBV30 and TRBJ1-5, with 8 bases aligning to TRBD1. V lost 0 bases to trimming and J lost 6 bases; unmatched junction nucleotides: 7. Germline CDR1 reads GTSNPN; CDR2 reads SVGIG (reference sequence). The CDR3 extends over 15 amino acids. DNA for the CDR3: TGTGCCTGGAGTGTACTTACAGGGGGAGTTCAGCCCCAGCATTTT. As protein: CAWSVLTGGVQPQHF.

This clonotype was observed a handful of times. The gene calls are TRBV6-2 or TRBV6-3 and TRBJ2-3; 13 nucleotides align to TRBD2. With V trimmed by 5 bases and J by 5 bases, 7 bases remained unmatched. The CDR3 has 16 amino acids. Per germline, CDR1 MNHEY and CDR2 SVGEGT. In DNA form, the CDR3 reads TGTGCCAGCAGTGACGGGACTAGCGGGATTTTAGATACGCAGTATTTT. As protein: CASSDGTSGILDTQYF.

This clonotype was observed many times. CDR3 DNA sequence: TGTGCCAGCAGTTACGCCCGGACAGGCCTCAATTCACCCCTCCACTTT. This sequence encodes CASSYARTGLNSPLHF. This rearrangement joins TRBV6-5 to TRBJ1-6; TRBD1 agrees at 7 bases. Losses at the gene ends were 2 bases for V and 7 bases for J; bases not matched to a gene: 8. Germline V CDR1 and CDR2: MNHEY, SVGAGI. CDR3 size: 16 residues.

The V gene is TRBV15, the J gene TRBJ2-5, with 8 positions matching TRBD2. Germline assignment: CDR1 LNHNV and CDR2 YYDKDF (reference sequence). CDR3 length equals 15 residues. V dropped 1 base and J dropped 7; count of bases not matched to a gene: 8. The CDR3 is CATSRVEAGLGTQYF. The CDR3 DNA follows: TGTGCCACCAGCAGAGTTGAAGCGGGACTAGGGACCCAGTACTTC.

J is TRBJ1-6 and V is TRBV6-1, with a weak D call TRBD1 (5 bases). The length of the CDR3 is 16 residues. Trimming shortened V by 6 bases and J by 4 bases, and 16 bases separated the two germline ends. Germline V gives CDR1 MNHNS, CDR2 SASEGT. In DNA, the CDR3 is TGTGCCAGCAGAAAGCAGGGCACTGAATATAATTCACCCCTCCACTTT. Amino acid sequence: CASRKQGTEYNSPLHF.

This clonotype was seen many times. V usage is TRBV2 and J usage is TRBJ1-5; D gene unclear. Germline-derived CDR1 and CDR2 are SNHLY and FYNNEI. This CDR3 has 14 residues. V lost 6 bases and J lost 6, with 15 bases in between. The CDR3 nucleotides are TGTGCCAGCAGATACGGGGTAAGGGCTCAGCCCCAGCATTTT. This translates into CASRYGVRAQPQHF.

This clonotype was picked up many times. The V gene is TRBV11-2, the J gene TRBJ1-5; D gene uncertain. Germline V CDR1 and CDR2: SGHAT, FQNNGV. Trimming removed 1 base from V and 0 bases from J, with 10 bases in between. This CDR3 has 16 residues. The CDR3 reads CASSLVGIDSNQPQHF. The CDR3 nucleotides read TGTGCCAGCAGCTTAGTAGGGATCGATAGCAATCAGCCCCAGCATTTT. The whole variable domain, filled in from reference TRBV11-2 and TRBJ1-5, reads EAGVAQSPRYKIIEKRQSVAFWCNPISGHATLYWYQQILGQGPKLLIQFQNNGVVDDSQLPKDRFSAERLKGVDSTLKIQPAKLEDSAVYLCASSLVGIDSNQPQHFGDGTRLSIL.

This clonotype has at least ten counts. The rearrangement joins TRBV3-1 to TRBJ2-7; no clear D gene. The CDR3 extends over 14 amino acids. The V end lost 0 bases, the J end lost 4 bases, and 10 bases lay between the germline ends. CDR1 LGHDT and CDR2 YNNKEL come from the germline V gene (reference sequence). Here the CDR3 reads CASSQEDLGYEQYF. CDR3 bases: TGTGCCAGCAGCCAAGAGGACCTTGGTTACGAGCAGTACTTC.

V usage is TRBV25-1 and J usage is TRBJ2-6; the D is unclear. Germline lookup yields CDR1 MGHDK and CDR2 SYGVNS. CDR3 length: 17 amino acids. V shed 4 bases and J shed 4 bases, with 17 bases lying between them. In DNA form, the CDR3 reads TGTGCCAGCAGTGGAACACTATCTTCCACCGGGGCCAACGTCCTGACTTTC. It is translated as CASSGTLSSTGANVLTF. The full variable domain, completed using reference TRBV25-1 and TRBJ2-6, is EADIYQTPRYLVIGTGKKITLECSQTMGHDKMYWYQQDPGMELHLIHYSYGVNSTEKGDLSSESTVSRIRTEHFPLTLESARPSHTSQYLCASSGTLSSTGANVLTFGAGSRLTVL.

This clonotype appeared many times. The V gene is TRBV11-1, the J gene TRBJ2-1, with D perhaps matching TRBD1 (6 bases). V lost 3 bases and J lost 2, with 14 bases in between. The V gene's germline CDR1 is SGHAT and CDR2 FQDESV (reference sequence). This CDR3 comprises 16 residues. CDR3 amino acids: CASSFSAGAPYNEQFF. The CDR3, as DNA: TGTGCCAGCAGCTTTAGTGCAGGGGCCCCCTACAATGAGCAGTTCTTC.

This clonotype occurred a few times. The chain recombines TRBV24-1 with TRBJ2-7, with D perhaps matching TRBD2 (5 bases). CDR3 length equals 13 residues. Trimming left V 1 base short and J 5 bases short, with 8 bases between. CDR1 is KGHDR and CDR2 is SFDVKD in the germline V gene. The CDR3 DNA reads as TGTGCCACCAGTGATTTTAAGGAGGACGAGCAGTACTTC. Residues: CATSDFKEDEQYF.

This clonotype was seen at least ten times. J is TRBJ2-7 and V is TRBV5-1; possibly TRBD1 for D (6 bases). Germline V gene data show CDR1 as SGHRS and CDR2 as YFSETQ. The CDR3 contains 16 residues. The V gene lost 5 bases and the J gene lost 1 base, with 19 bases spanning the gap. CDR3 bases: TGCGCCAGCAGTGTTGGACTGAGACAGGTTTCCTACGAGCAGTACTTC. Its protein product is CASSVGLRQVSYEQYF.

The rearrangement links TRBV25-1 to TRBJ2-3, with D maybe TRBD2 (5 bases). Trimming pared 4 bases from V and 3 bases from J, leaving 5 bases between. In germline, CDR1 is MGHDK, CDR2 SYGVNS. The CDR3 is 12 amino acids. Written as DNA, the CDR3 is TGTGCCAGCAGTGGGAGGACAGATACGCAGTATTTT. Amino acid sequence: CASSGRTDTQYF.

There are many counts of this clonotype. The CDR3 sequence is CASTDPAGSTDTQYF. The CDR3 DNA reads TGTGCCAGCACCGACCCAGCGGGAAGCACAGATACGCAGTATTTT. This rearrangement joins TRBV6-2 or TRBV6-3 to TRBJ2-3; 7 nucleotides match TRBD2. This CDR3 spans 15 amino acids. Germline CDR1 MNHEY, CDR2 SVGEGT. The ends lost 7 bases at V and 0 bases at J; junction bases unmatched: 7.

This clonotype was seen only a few times. This chain links TRBV4-3 with TRBJ2-5; TRBD2 matches at 14 bases. This CDR3 comprises 17 residues. CDR1 LGHNA and CDR2 YSLEER come from the germline V gene. V lost 4 bases to trimming and J lost 3 bases; unmatched junction nucleotides: 7. CDR3 protein: CASSPRLAGGVEETQYF. DNA of the CDR3: TGCGCCAGCAGCCCCCGACTAGCGGGAGGGGTAGAAGAGACCCAGTACTTC.

This clonotype was recorded a few times. The chain couples TRBV19 to TRBJ1-2; D gene ambiguous. CDR3 length: 13 residues. V was pared by 0 bases and J by 0 bases, with 2 bases between. Germline V gene lookup returns CDR1 LNHDA and CDR2 SQIVND (reference sequence). The CDR3 DNA is TGTGCCAGTAGTATAGAGGCTAACTATGGCTACACCTTC. This codes for CASSIEANYGYTF.

In its sample, this clonotype was seen many times. The V call is TRBV4-2, the J call TRBJ1-4; D call uncertain. V lost 0 bases and J lost 4, with 9 bases in between. Germline V gene lookup returns CDR1 LGHNA and CDR2 YNFKEQ. This CDR3 contains 15 residues. CDR3 nucleotides: TGTGCCAGCAGCCAAGATCCAACGTTTAATGAAAAACTGTTTTTT. Its translation: CASSQDPTFNEKLFF.

This clonotype showed up many times. J is TRBJ2-1 and V is TRBV2; 7 positions match TRBD2. In germline, CDR1 is SNHLY, CDR2 FYNNEI. The CDR3 length is 14 residues. After removal of 6 bases from V and 10 bases from J, the junction contained 12 bases not matched to a gene. CDR3 in DNA: TGTGCCAGCAGCACGTGGGACTATACTGCCGAGCAGTTCTTC. Translating it yields CASSTWDYTAEQFF.

The V and J genes are TRBV3-1 and TRBJ1-2; 10 bases fit TRBD1. V trimming: 1 base; J trimming: 4 bases; junction bases outside the gene matches: 9. From germline, CDR1 is LGHDT and CDR2 YNNKEL (reference sequence). This CDR3 has 17 residues. This CDR3 reads CASSQAGGTGDLYGYTF. DNA for the CDR3: TGTGCCAGCAGCCAAGCTGGGGGGACAGGGGATCTCTATGGCTACACCTTC.

This clonotype was seen repeatedly, ten times or more. The chain combines TRBV28 with TRBJ1-1, with D unclear. The V and J ends lost 3 bases and 6 bases respectively, with 14 bases between them. The germline V gene has CDR1 MDHEN and CDR2 SYDVKM. The CDR3 is made up of 14 amino acids. CDR3 nucleotides: TGTGCCAGCAGTTTTGGCCAGAATACCGCTGAAGCTTTCTTT. Translating it yields CASSFGQNTAEAFF.